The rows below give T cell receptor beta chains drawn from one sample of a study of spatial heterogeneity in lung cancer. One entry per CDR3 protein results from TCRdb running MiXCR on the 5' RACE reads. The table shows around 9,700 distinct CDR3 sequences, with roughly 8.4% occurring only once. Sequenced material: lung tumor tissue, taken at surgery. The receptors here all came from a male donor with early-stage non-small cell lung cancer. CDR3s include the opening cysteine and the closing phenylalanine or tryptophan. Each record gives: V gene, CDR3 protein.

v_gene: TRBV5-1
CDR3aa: CASSLVASGYETQYF

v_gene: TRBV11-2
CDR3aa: CASSLAPGGLTGELFF

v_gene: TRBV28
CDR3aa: CASSLSEETQYF

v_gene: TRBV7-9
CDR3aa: CASSLATGTSGISYEQYF

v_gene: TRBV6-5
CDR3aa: CASSYSGRGAQETQYF

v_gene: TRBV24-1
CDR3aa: CATSDAQGVSETQYF

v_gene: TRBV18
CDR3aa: CASSPLWPQETQYF

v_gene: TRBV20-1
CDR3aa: CSASSQPVLWDQYF

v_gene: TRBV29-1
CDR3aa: CSVHGVSYEQYF

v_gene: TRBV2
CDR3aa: CASSEAYQGAFF

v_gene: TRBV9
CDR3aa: CASSVAGRQQETQYF

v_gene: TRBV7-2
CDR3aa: CASSLTSGAQETQYF

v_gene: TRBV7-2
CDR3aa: CASSLARDNEQFF

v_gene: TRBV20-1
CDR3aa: CSARPGSDTQYF

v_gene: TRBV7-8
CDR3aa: CASSLATGTTNRYTF

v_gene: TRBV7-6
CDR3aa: CASSLGGNYEQYF

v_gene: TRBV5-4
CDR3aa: CASSSPGTGVDTQYF

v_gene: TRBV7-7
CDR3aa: CASSLSADPSEKLFF

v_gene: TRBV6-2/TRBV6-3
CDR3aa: CASSYQRGRQSSYNSPLHF